These T cell receptor beta chains were read from a single sample in a study of T cell changes during pregnancy in multiple sclerosis. The method was immunoSEQ multiplex PCR; TCRdb's version includes in-frame clones alone and lacks a portion of them. The sample records around 75,000 clones, roughly 94% being singletons. The material sequenced was CD4+ T cells from peripheral blood mononuclear cells, taken after pregnancy. The receptors were gathered from a female donor with multiple sclerosis, enrolled in a pregnancy study. The CDR3 runs from the conserved cysteine through the conserved F or W. Fields, in order: CDR3 length, J gene, D gene, clone size, V gene, CDR3 protein, CDR3 DNA. D genes are given only for firm matches. The size of a clone is reported for some rows only, either as once, few or many, or as a class for expanded clones.

len: 14
j_gene: TRBJ2-3
d_gene: -
abundance: -
v_gene: TRBV28
CDR3aa: CASSLRGGADTQYF
CDR3nt: TGTGCCAGCAGTTTGAGGGGGGGCGCGGATACGCAGTATTTT

len: 14
j_gene: TRBJ1-4
d_gene: TRBD1
abundance: -
v_gene: TRBV9
CDR3aa: CASSTTGGGEKLFF
CDR3nt: TGTGCCAGCAGCACGACAGGGGGCGGTGAAAAACTGTTTTTT

len: 15
j_gene: TRBJ2-2
d_gene: TRBD2
abundance: once
v_gene: TRBV9
CDR3aa: CASSVVAGGSGELFF
CDR3nt: TGTGCCAGCAGCGTAGTAGCGGGAGGTTCCGGGGAGCTGTTTTTT

len: 17
j_gene: TRBJ2-1
d_gene: -
abundance: -
v_gene: TRBV7-7
CDR3aa: CASSLTLAGASYNEQFF
CDR3nt: TGTGCTAGCAGCTTGACCTTAGCTGGGGCATCCTACAATGAGCAGTTCTTC

len: 15
j_gene: TRBJ2-5
d_gene: -
abundance: -
v_gene: TRBV29-1
CDR3aa: CSVEEVGQNQETQYF
CDR3nt: TGCAGCGTTGAAGAGGTAGGACAGAACCAAGAGACCCAGTACTTC

len: 11
j_gene: TRBJ2-7
d_gene: -
abundance: few
v_gene: TRBV20-1
CDR3aa: CSVTEGYEQYF
CDR3nt: TGCAGTGTGACGGAGGGCTACGAGCAGTACTTC

len: 13
j_gene: TRBJ1-5
d_gene: -
abundance: -
v_gene: TRBV7-9
CDR3aa: CASSLGAYQPQHF
CDR3nt: TGTGCCAGCAGCTTAGGGGCCTATCAGCCCCAGCATTTT

len: 17
j_gene: TRBJ1-5
d_gene: -
abundance: -
v_gene: TRBV19
CDR3aa: CASSIGVLFYSNQPQHF
CDR3nt: TGTGCCAGTAGTATAGGAGTGTTATTTTATAGCAATCAGCCCCAGCATTTT

len: 16
j_gene: TRBJ2-1
d_gene: TRBD2
abundance: -
v_gene: TRBV6-6
CDR3aa: CASSYLAGGSYNEQFF
CDR3nt: TGTGCCAGCAGTTACCTAGCGGGAGGATCCTACAATGAGCAGTTCTTC

len: 12
j_gene: TRBJ1-5
d_gene: -
abundance: -
v_gene: TRBV28
CDR3aa: CATRGGAQPQHF
CDR3nt: TGTGCCACCAGGGGAGGGGCCCAGCCCCAGCATTTT

len: 14
j_gene: TRBJ1-2
d_gene: -
abundance: -
v_gene: TRBV2
CDR3aa: CASRVMGGGYGYTF
CDR3nt: TGTGCCAGCAGAGTGATGGGGGGGGGCTATGGCTACACCTTC

len: 17
j_gene: TRBJ2-3
d_gene: -
abundance: once
v_gene: TRBV9
CDR3aa: CASSVEALADFTDTQYF
CDR3nt: TGTGCCAGCAGCGTAGAGGCACTAGCTGACTTCACAGATACGCAGTATTTT

len: 16
j_gene: TRBJ2-3
d_gene: TRBD2
abundance: -
v_gene: TRBV27
CDR3aa: CASSLRGGSWVDTQYF
CDR3nt: TGTGCCAGCAGTTTAAGGGGCGGGAGTTGGGTAGATACGCAGTATTTT

len: 13
j_gene: TRBJ2-2
d_gene: -
abundance: once
v_gene: TRBV6-1
CDR3aa: CASTVTNTGELFF
CDR3nt: TGTGCCAGCACCGTTACGAACACCGGGGAGCTGTTTTTT

len: 14
j_gene: TRBJ2-7
d_gene: TRBD2
abundance: -
v_gene: TRBV6-5
CDR3aa: CASSREGGYYEQYF
CDR3nt: TGTGCCAGCAGCCGCGAGGGAGGGTACTACGAGCAGTACTTC

len: 15
j_gene: TRBJ2-7
d_gene: TRBD1
abundance: -
v_gene: TRBV6-1
CDR3aa: CASSETDRGRNEQYF
CDR3nt: TGTGCCAGCAGTGAAACCGACAGGGGGCGAAACGAGCAGTACTTC

len: 17
j_gene: TRBJ2-7
d_gene: TRBD2
abundance: -
v_gene: TRBV4-1
CDR3aa: CASSQVVGLAFSYEQYF
CDR3nt: TGCGCCAGCAGCCAAGTAGTAGGACTAGCGTTCTCCTACGAGCAGTACTTC

len: 13
j_gene: TRBJ2-7
d_gene: TRBD1
abundance: -
v_gene: TRBV19
CDR3aa: CASSHDRVREQYF
CDR3nt: TGTGCCAGTAGTCATGACAGGGTAAGGGAGCAGTACTTC

len: 14
j_gene: TRBJ2-7
d_gene: -
abundance: -
v_gene: TRBV5-1
CDR3aa: CASSLGLAKYEQYF
CDR3nt: TGCGCCAGCAGCTTGGGACTGGCAAAGTACGAGCAGTACTTC

len: 13
j_gene: TRBJ2-7
d_gene: TRBD1
abundance: -
v_gene: TRBV29-1
CDR3aa: CSVGGTGSYEQYF
CDR3nt: TGCAGCGTTGGGGGGACAGGTTCCTACGAGCAGTACTTC

len: 15
j_gene: TRBJ1-1
d_gene: -
abundance: -
v_gene: TRBV7-9
CDR3aa: CASSWGEGGRAEAFF
CDR3nt: TGTGCCAGCAGCTGGGGCGAGGGGGGGCGAGCTGAAGCTTTCTTT

len: 14
j_gene: TRBJ1-1
d_gene: TRBD1
abundance: -
v_gene: TRBV5-4
CDR3aa: CASSWGQGNTEAFF
CDR3nt: TGTGCCAGCAGCTGGGGACAGGGGAATACTGAAGCTTTCTTT

len: 12
j_gene: TRBJ1-2
d_gene: -
abundance: -
v_gene: TRBV6-1
CDR3aa: CASSQGYYGYTF
CDR3nt: TGTGCCAGCTCCCAGGGCTACTATGGCTACACCTTC

len: 15
j_gene: TRBJ2-7
d_gene: TRBD2
abundance: -
v_gene: TRBV5-1
CDR3aa: CASSLKTSGAWEQYF
CDR3nt: TGCGCCAGCAGCTTGAAGACTAGCGGGGCTTGGGAGCAGTACTTC

len: 17
j_gene: TRBJ1-4
d_gene: TRBD1
abundance: -
v_gene: TRBV7-9
CDR3aa: CASSLSAGTGVDEKLFF
CDR3nt: TGTGCCAGCAGCTTATCGGCCGGGACAGGGGTGGATGAAAAACTGTTTTTT

len: 14
j_gene: TRBJ2-3
d_gene: -
abundance: -
v_gene: TRBV2
CDR3aa: CASSTRWGTDTQYF
CDR3nt: TGTGCCAGTTCTACTAGATGGGGCACAGATACGCAGTATTTT

len: 17
j_gene: TRBJ2-1
d_gene: TRBD2
abundance: -
v_gene: TRBV15
CDR3aa: CATSRSQRLAAHNEQFF
CDR3nt: TGTGCCACCAGCAGATCACAAAGACTAGCGGCACACAATGAGCAGTTCTTC

len: 14
j_gene: TRBJ2-7
d_gene: TRBD1
abundance: -
v_gene: TRBV30
CDR3aa: CAWRPGTGGEKQYF
CDR3nt: TGTGCCTGGAGGCCCGGGACAGGGGGCGAAAAGCAGTACTTC

len: 14
j_gene: TRBJ2-7
d_gene: -
abundance: -
v_gene: TRBV9
CDR3aa: CASSVEVGVYEQYF
CDR3nt: TGTGCCAGCAGCGTAGAAGTAGGAGTCTACGAGCAGTACTTC

len: 14
j_gene: TRBJ2-2
d_gene: TRBD1
abundance: -
v_gene: TRBV29-1
CDR3aa: CSVEDHRGAGELFF
CDR3nt: TGCAGCGTTGAAGACCACAGGGGTGCCGGGGAGCTGTTTTTT

len: 15
j_gene: TRBJ2-1
d_gene: TRBD2
abundance: -
v_gene: TRBV7-9
CDR3aa: CASSPSGSLYNEQFF
CDR3nt: TGTGCCAGCAGCCCTAGCGGCAGCTTATACAATGAGCAGTTCTTC

len: 17
j_gene: TRBJ1-3
d_gene: -
abundance: -
v_gene: TRBV14
CDR3aa: CASSQEKSRFSGNTIYF
CDR3nt: TGTGCCAGCAGCCAAGAGAAATCGAGATTCTCTGGAAACACCATATATTTT

len: 13
j_gene: TRBJ2-7
d_gene: -
abundance: -
v_gene: TRBV5-6
CDR3aa: CASRQGKFYEQYF
CDR3nt: TGTGCCAGCAGACAGGGAAAATTTTACGAGCAGTACTTC

len: 13
j_gene: TRBJ1-5
d_gene: -
abundance: -
v_gene: TRBV9
CDR3aa: CASSFNADQPQHF
CDR3nt: TGTGCCAGCAGCTTTAATGCGGATCAGCCCCAGCATTTT

len: 14
j_gene: TRBJ2-5
d_gene: -
abundance: few
v_gene: TRBV30
CDR3aa: CAWNRQGTSETQYF
CDR3nt: TGTGCCTGGAACCGGCAGGGGACGTCAGAGACCCAGTACTTC

len: 14
j_gene: TRBJ1-4
d_gene: -
abundance: -
v_gene: TRBV5-1
CDR3aa: CASGNGGGNEKLFF
CDR3nt: TGCGCCAGCGGTAACGGGGGAGGTAATGAAAAACTGTTTTTT

len: 9
j_gene: TRBJ2-1
d_gene: -
abundance: -
v_gene: TRBV2
CDR3aa: CASGQALFF
CDR3nt: TGTGCCAGCGGGCAGGCGCTCTTCTTC

len: 13
j_gene: TRBJ2-3
d_gene: -
abundance: -
v_gene: TRBV19
CDR3aa: CASSIGISDTQYF
CDR3nt: TGTGCCAGTAGTATCGGGATTTCAGATACGCAGTATTTT

len: 15
j_gene: TRBJ2-1
d_gene: TRBD2
abundance: -
v_gene: TRBV11-3
CDR3aa: CASSLDGRGDNEQFF
CDR3nt: TGTGCCAGCAGCTTAGACGGGAGGGGAGACAATGAGCAGTTCTTC

len: 17
j_gene: TRBJ2-2
d_gene: TRBD2
abundance: -
v_gene: TRBV25-1
CDR3aa: CASRPSISGSRNAELFF
CDR3nt: TGTGCCAGCAGGCCCTCAATTAGCGGGAGCCGTAATGCGGAGCTGTTTTTT